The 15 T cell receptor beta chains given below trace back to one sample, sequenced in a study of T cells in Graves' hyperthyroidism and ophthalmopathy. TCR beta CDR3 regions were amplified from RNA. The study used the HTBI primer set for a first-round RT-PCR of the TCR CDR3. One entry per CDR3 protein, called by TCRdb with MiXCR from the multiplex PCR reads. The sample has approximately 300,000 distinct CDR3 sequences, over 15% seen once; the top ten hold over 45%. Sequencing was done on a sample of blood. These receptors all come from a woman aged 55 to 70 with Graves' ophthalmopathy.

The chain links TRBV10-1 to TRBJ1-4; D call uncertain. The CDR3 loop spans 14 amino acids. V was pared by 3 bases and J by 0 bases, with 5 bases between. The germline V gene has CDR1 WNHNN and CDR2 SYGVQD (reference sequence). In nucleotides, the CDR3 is TGCGCCAGCAGTGATGCCGCAACTAATGAAAAACTGTTTTTT. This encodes CASSDAATNEKLFF.

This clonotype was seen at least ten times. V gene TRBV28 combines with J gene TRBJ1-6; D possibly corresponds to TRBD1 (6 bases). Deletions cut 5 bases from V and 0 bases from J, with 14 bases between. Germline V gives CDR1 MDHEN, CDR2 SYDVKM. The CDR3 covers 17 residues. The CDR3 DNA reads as TGTGCCAGCAGTACCCGGACAGTTAGCTCCTATAATTCACCCCTCCACTTT. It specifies CASSTRTVSSYNSPLHF.

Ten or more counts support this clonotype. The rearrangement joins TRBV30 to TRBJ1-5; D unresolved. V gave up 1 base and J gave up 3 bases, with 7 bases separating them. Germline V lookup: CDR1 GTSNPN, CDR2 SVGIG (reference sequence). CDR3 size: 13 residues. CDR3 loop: CAWSGSDNQPQHF. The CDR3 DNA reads TGTGCCTGGAGTGGCAGCGACAATCAGCCCCAGCATTTT.

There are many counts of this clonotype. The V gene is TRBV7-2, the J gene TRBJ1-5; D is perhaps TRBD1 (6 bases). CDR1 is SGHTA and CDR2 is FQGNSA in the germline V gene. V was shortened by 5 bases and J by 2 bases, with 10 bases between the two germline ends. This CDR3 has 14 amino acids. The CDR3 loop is CASSTRQGNQPQHF. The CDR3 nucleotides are TGTGCCAGCAGCACCCGACAGGGCAATCAGCCCCAGCATTTT.

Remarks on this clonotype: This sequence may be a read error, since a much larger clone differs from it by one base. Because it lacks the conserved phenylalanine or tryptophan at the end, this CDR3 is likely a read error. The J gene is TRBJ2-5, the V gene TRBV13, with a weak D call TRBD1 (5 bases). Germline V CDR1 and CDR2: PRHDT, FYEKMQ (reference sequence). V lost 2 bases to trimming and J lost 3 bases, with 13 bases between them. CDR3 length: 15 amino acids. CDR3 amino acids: CASSLSLGAEETQYL. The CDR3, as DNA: TGTGCCAGCAGCTTAAGCCTAGGGGCGGAAGAGACCCAGTACCTC.

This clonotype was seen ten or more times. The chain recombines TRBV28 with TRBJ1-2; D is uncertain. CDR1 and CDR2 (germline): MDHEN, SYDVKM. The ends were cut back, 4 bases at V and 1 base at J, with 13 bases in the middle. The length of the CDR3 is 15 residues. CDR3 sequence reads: CASSSPTPVNYGYTF. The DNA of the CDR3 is TGTGCCAGCAGTTCCCCCACGCCAGTTAACTATGGCTACACCTTC.

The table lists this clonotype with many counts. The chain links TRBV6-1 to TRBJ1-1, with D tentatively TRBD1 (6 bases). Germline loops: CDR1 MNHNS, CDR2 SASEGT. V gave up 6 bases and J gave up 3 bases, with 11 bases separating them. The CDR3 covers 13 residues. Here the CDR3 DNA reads TGTGCCAGCAGGGACAGCTTTGACACTGAAGCTTTCTTT. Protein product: CASRDSFDTEAFF.

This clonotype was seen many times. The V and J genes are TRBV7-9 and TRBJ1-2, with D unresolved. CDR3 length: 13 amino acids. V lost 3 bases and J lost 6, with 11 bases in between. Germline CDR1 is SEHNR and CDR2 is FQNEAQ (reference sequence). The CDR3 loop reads CASSFTGLNGYTF. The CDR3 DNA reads TGTGCCAGCAGCTTCACGGGTTTGAATGGCTACACCTTC. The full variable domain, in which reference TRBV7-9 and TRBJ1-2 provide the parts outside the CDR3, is DTGVSQNPRHKITKRGQNVTFRCDPISEHNRLYWYRQTLGQGPEFLTYFQNEAQLEKSRLLSDRFSAERPKGSFSTLEIQRTEQGDSAMYLCASSFTGLNGYTFGSGTRLTVV.

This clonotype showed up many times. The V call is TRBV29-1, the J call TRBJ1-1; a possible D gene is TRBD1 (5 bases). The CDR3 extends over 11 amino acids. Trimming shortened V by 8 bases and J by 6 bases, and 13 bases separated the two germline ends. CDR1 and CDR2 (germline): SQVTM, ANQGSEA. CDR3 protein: CSPRVRAEAFF. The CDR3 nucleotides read TGCAGCCCCAGGGTTAGGGCTGAAGCTTTCTTT.

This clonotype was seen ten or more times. The CDR3 DNA reads TGTGCCAGCAGTCGACAGCTTGCTAACTATGGCTACACCTTC. The encoded protein is CASSRQLANYGYTF. The chain recombines TRBV12-3 or TRBV12-4 with TRBJ1-2, with D possibly TRBD1 on 5 matching bases. With 5 bases removed from V and 0 bases from J, the gap between germline ends came to 10 bases. The CDR3 is made up of 14 amino acids.

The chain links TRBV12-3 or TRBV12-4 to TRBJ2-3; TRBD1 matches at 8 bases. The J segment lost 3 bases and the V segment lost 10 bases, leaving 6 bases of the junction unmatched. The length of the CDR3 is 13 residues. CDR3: CAIDRGKTDTQYF. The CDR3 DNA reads TGTGCCATCGACAGGGGAAAGACAGATACGCAGTATTTT.

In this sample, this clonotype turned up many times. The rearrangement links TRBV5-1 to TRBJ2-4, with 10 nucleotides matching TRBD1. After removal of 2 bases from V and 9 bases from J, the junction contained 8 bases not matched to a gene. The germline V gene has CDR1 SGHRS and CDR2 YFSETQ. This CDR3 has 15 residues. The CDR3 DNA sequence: TGCGCCAGCAGCTTAACAGGGGACAGGGGCGCCATTCAGTACTTC. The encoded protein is CASSLTGDRGAIQYF.

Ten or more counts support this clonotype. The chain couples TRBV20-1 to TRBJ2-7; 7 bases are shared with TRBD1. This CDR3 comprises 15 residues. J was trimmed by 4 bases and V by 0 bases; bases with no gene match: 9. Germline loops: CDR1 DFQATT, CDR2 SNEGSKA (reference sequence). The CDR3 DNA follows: TGCAGTGCTAGAGATGACCAGGGGGTCTTTTACGAGCAGTACTTC. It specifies CSARDDQGVFYEQYF.

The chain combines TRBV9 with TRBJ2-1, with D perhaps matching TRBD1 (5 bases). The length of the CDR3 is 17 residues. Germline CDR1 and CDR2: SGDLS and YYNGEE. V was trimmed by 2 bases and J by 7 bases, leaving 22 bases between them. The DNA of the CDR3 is TGTGCCAGCAGCGTCGCCTTTCGATTTCAGGGTAAGAATGAGCAGTTCTTC. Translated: CASSVAFRFQGKNEQFF.

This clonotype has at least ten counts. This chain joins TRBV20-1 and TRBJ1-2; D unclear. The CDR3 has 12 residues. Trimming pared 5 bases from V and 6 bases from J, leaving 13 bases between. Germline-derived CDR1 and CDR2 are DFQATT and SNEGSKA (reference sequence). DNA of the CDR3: TGCAGTGCTGGTGGGATATCTAATGGCTACACCTTC. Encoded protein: CSAGGISNGYTF.